This passage covers 8 T cell receptor beta chains from one sample sequenced in a study of shared clonotypes between healthy human individuals. The table came from immunoSEQ multiplex PCR; TCRdb's copy has only in-frame clones and leaves some out. Altogether more than 2,000,000 clones are present, approximately 92% being singletons, with the ten largest covering around 0.15%. Sequencing was performed on naive CD4+ T cells sorted from blood. The subset: CD45RA+ positively selected. These receptor sequences come from a man aged 18 to 30 in good health.

The genes are TRBV19 and TRBJ1-1; no definite D call. This CDR3 has 14 residues. The V gene's germline CDR1 is LNHDA and CDR2 SQIVND (reference sequence). Trimming removed 11 bases at V and 1 base at J, with 17 bases between. The CDR3 sequence is CASRVVGGNTEAFF. Here the CDR3 DNA reads TGTGCCTCCCGCGTCGTCGGCGGGAACACTGAAGCTTTCTTT. Using reference TRBV19 and TRBJ1-1 for the parts outside the CDR3, the full variable domain is DGGITQSPKYLFRKEGQNVTLSCEQNLNHDAMYWYRQDPGQGLRLIYYSQIVNDFQKGDIAEGYSVSREKKESFPLTVTSAQKNPTAFYLCASRVVGGNTEAFFGQGTRLTVV.

Comment on this clone: Other nucleotide sequences in the sample specify the same CDR3. The J gene is TRBJ1-4, the V gene TRBV28, with D unclear. Germline values: CDR1 MDHEN, CDR2 SYDVKM. V was pared by 2 bases and J by 11 bases, with 9 bases between. The CDR3 spans 12 residues. The CDR3 nucleotides read TGTGCCAGCAGTTTACGGGCGGGGAAACTGTTTTTT. Its translation is CASSLRAGKLFF. Drawing the rest from reference TRBV28 and TRBJ1-4, the complete variable domain is DVKVTQSSRYLVKRTGEKVFLECVQDMDHENMFWYRQDPGLGLRLIYFSYDVKMKEKGDIPEGYSVSREKKERFSLILESASTNQTSMYLCASSLRAGKLFFGSGTQLSVL.

V and J are TRBV18 and TRBJ2-7; D is ambiguous. The CDR3 totals 12 residues. V shed 5 bases and J shed 3 bases, with 8 bases lying between them. The germline CDR1 and CDR2 sequences are KGHSH and LQKENI. The CDR3 DNA reads as TGTGCCAGCTCAGGCAGTGTCTACGAGCAGTACTTC. This codes for CASSGSVYEQYF.

This clone was counted once. The CDR3 reads CASSQPVSGLGELFF. In DNA, the CDR3 is TGCGCCAGCAGCCAACCCGTCTCGGGTCTCGGGGAGCTGTTTTTT. The chain couples TRBV4-1 to TRBJ2-2, with D hard to call. The CDR3 spans 15 residues. CDR1 and CDR2 from the germline V gene are MGHRA and YSYEKL. With 2 bases removed from V and 7 bases from J, the gap between germline ends came to 14 bases.

The V gene is TRBV10-2, the J gene TRBJ1-2, with D possibly TRBD1 on 5 matching bases. CDR1 and CDR2 (germline): WSHSY, SAAADI. V lost 6 bases and J 8 bases, leaving 16 bases between the germline ends. The CDR3 runs 13 residues. The CDR3: CASSRGWESGYTF. The CDR3 nucleotides are TGCGCCAGCAGCCGGGGGTGGGAGAGCGGCTACACCTTC.

This clone was observed a single time. The CDR3 DNA reads as TGTGCCAGTAGCGCTCCGGGACAGCAAATAAATGAAAAACTGTTTTTT. It codes for CASSAPGQQINEKLFF. The chain recombines TRBV19 with TRBJ1-4, with 7 bases aligning to TRBD1. Trimming at V came to 6 bases and at J to 5 bases, leaving 12 bases not matched to a gene. Germline V gene data show CDR1 as LNHDA and CDR2 as SQIVND (reference sequence). The CDR3 contains 16 residues.

The rearrangement joins TRBV5-1 to TRBJ2-5; 12 bases are a match to TRBD2. The CDR3 length is 17 residues. V was clipped by 0 bases and J by 1 base; unmatched bases: 4. Germline CDR1 and CDR2: SGHRS and YFSETQ. The CDR3 protein is CASSLGGLAGTQETQYF. For the CDR3, the DNA is TGCGCCAGCAGCTTGGGTGGACTAGCGGGGACCCAAGAGACCCAGTACTTC.

This clone came up once. The gene calls are TRBV7-8 and TRBJ1-2, with 8 nucleotides matching TRBD1. Unmatched junction bases numbered 10, after V lost 4 bases and J lost 6 bases. There are 15 residues in the CDR3. Germline lookup yields CDR1 SGHVS and CDR2 FQNEAQ. CDR3: CASSSDRVYGDGYTF. Written as DNA, the CDR3 is TGTGCCAGCAGCTCGGACAGGGTTTACGGAGATGGCTACACCTTC. Supplemented by reference TRBV7-8 and TRBJ1-2, the full variable domain reads GAGVSQSPRYKVAKRGQDVALRCDPISGHVSLFWYQQALGQGPEFLTYFQNEAQLDKSGLPSDRFFAERPEGSVSTLKIQRTQQEDSAVYLCASSSDRVYGDGYTFGSGTRLTVV.